This T cell receptor (beta chain) originates from a study of T cells after yellow fever vaccination. Generation of TCR cDNA used 5'RACE template switching (which added a universal primer site and UMIs). MiXCR, run by TCRdb on the 5' RACE reads, gives a single entry per CDR3 protein. The sample includes roughly 330,000 distinct CDR3 sequences, under 5% seen only once; the top ten take around 24%. Germline CDR1 MGHRA, CDR2 YSYEKL. CDR3 length: 15 amino acids. The junction had 10 bases not matched to a gene; V was cut back by 0 bases and J by 12 bases. Study-level results: The study found a weaker secondary response that peaked faster, day 5 versus 15. Clonotypes found in both CD4 and CD8 compartments made up a small share. Booster sampling recovered most clones from primary vaccination (under 97% CD4, around 90% CD8).

Concerning this clonotype: Its antigen is undetermined.

The receptor comes from a man younger than 35 who received the YFV17D yellow fever vaccine. Material: PBMCs, obtained 5 days after the yellow fever booster vaccination. The rearrangement joins TRBV4-1 to TRBJ2-2; 7 bases match TRBD2. DNA for the CDR3: TGCGCCAGCAGCCAAGAGACTAGCAGGTCCATGAAGCTGTTTTTT. This gives the protein CASSQETSRSMKLFF.